One sample yielded the 21 T cell receptor beta chains listed below, sequenced in a study of cytomegalovirus exposure and HLA in healthy donors. PCR primers comprised 60 Vbeta and 13 Jbeta primers. Assay: immunoSEQ multiplex PCR; the TCRdb copy retains only in-frame clones and omits some. Among some 150,000 clones listed, 64% were seen once. The sample was PBMCs. These receptors were taken from a woman under 40 in good health and CMV-seropositive.

This clone was counted between two and nine times. The V call is TRBV7-2, the J call TRBJ2-1; TRBD2 aligns across 9 bases. The V segment lost 5 bases and the J segment 6 bases; nucleotides outside the gene matches: 8. CDR3 length: 15 residues. Germline lookup yields CDR1 SGHTA and CDR2 FQGNSA. The CDR3 loop reads CASSRTRTSVNEQFF. CDR3 coding DNA: TGTGCCAGCAGCAGAACCCGGACTAGCGTCAATGAGCAGTTCTTC.

This clone appeared a few times. The V and J genes are TRBV6-1 and TRBJ2-1, with TRBD1 as a possible D gene (6 bases). This CDR3 has 15 residues. V lost 5 bases and J lost 0, with 11 bases in between. Germline CDR1 and CDR2: MNHNS and SASEGT. CDR3 sequence: CASSLDRSSYNEQFF. CDR3 bases: TGTGCCAGCAGTCTTGACAGGAGCTCCTACAATGAGCAGTTCTTC.

The table lists this clone with a few counts. The chain couples TRBV5-6 to TRBJ1-4, with unresolved D. V lost 4 bases and J 8 bases, leaving 12 bases between the germline ends. Germline loops: CDR1 SGHDT, CDR2 YYEEEE. CDR3 size: 13 residues. The DNA of the CDR3 is TGTGCCAGCAGCCCAATCAGCGACGAAAAACTGTTTTTT. Translation gives CASSPISDEKLFF.

The genes are TRBV20-1 and TRBJ2-3, with unresolved D. The germline V and J ends were trimmed by 3 bases and 4 bases, with 5 bases remaining between them. CDR3 size: 11 residues. Germline-derived CDR1 and CDR2 are DFQATT and SNEGSKA (reference sequence). The CDR3 is CSARAPDTQYF. The CDR3 DNA reads TGCAGTGCTAGGGCACCAGATACGCAGTATTTT.

The J gene is TRBJ1-5, the V gene TRBV21-1. TRBV21-1 is assigned pseudogene status. The CDR3 spans 11 residues. CDR3: CASTGRQPQHF. The CDR3 DNA follows: TGTGCCAGCACTGGGAGGCAGCCCCAGCATTTT.

The rearrangement uses TRBV28 and TRBJ1-1; D unresolved. This CDR3 spans 13 amino acids. Germline CDR1 reads MDHEN; CDR2 reads SYDVKM. V lost 5 bases and J lost 1, with 8 bases in between. CDR3 sequence: CASSLGENTEAFF. The CDR3 bases are TGTGCCAGCAGTCTCGGAGAGAACACTGAAGCTTTCTTT. The variable domain in full, completed from reference TRBV28 and TRBJ1-1, reads DVKVTQSSRYLVKRTGEKVFLECVQDMDHENMFWYRQDPGLGLRLIYFSYDVKMKEKGDIPEGYSVSREKKERFSLILESASTNQTSMYLCASSLGENTEAFFGQGTRLTVV.

The rearrangement joins TRBV9 to TRBJ1-5; D possibly corresponds to TRBD1 (5 bases). Trimming left V 8 bases short and J 5 bases short, with 14 bases between. CDR1 and CDR2 from the germline V gene are SGDLS and YYNGEE. This CDR3 is 13 amino acids long. Here the CDR3 reads CASNRDFDQPQHF. The CDR3, as DNA: TGTGCCAGTAACCGGGACTTCGATCAGCCCCAGCATTTT.

In its sample, this clone ranks as medium-sized (0.01 to 0.1%). J is TRBJ1-2 and V is TRBV13; 10 bases are a match to TRBD1. V shed 1 base, J shed 8 bases, and the junction held 10 bases outside the gene matches. CDR3 length: 16 amino acids. Germline-derived CDR1 and CDR2 are PRHDT and FYEKMQ (reference sequence). Written as DNA, the CDR3 is TGTGCCAGCAGCTTAGTTCCGGGACAGGGGATTGAAGGCTACACCTTC. This translates into CASSLVPGQGIEGYTF.

There are a few counts of this clone. This chain uses TRBV29-1 with TRBJ1-3, with 8 nucleotides matching TRBD1. Losses at the gene ends were 6 bases for V and 4 bases for J; bases not matched to a gene: 8. This CDR3 contains 14 residues. The V gene's germline CDR1 is SQVTM and CDR2 ANQGSEA. In DNA, the CDR3 is TGCAGCGTCCAACAGGGGGTCCCCGGAAACACCATATATTTT. Protein product: CSVQQGVPGNTIYF.

The chain uses TRBV5-1 and TRBJ2-7, with a possible D match to TRBD2 (5 bases). V was cut by 2 bases and J by 5 bases, with 14 bases left in between. This CDR3 contains 14 residues. Germline V gene data show CDR1 as SGHRS and CDR2 as YFSETQ. DNA of the CDR3: TGCGCCAGCAGCTTTGCGGGCCAAGGCCACGAGCAGTACTTC. As protein: CASSFAGQGHEQYF.

This chain joins TRBV27 and TRBJ1-2, with D possibly TRBD1 on 5 matching bases. The CDR3 sequence is 14 residues long. V gave up 3 bases and J gave up 6 bases, with 14 bases separating them. The germline V gene has CDR1 MNHEY and CDR2 SMNVEV (reference sequence). The CDR3 is CASSFLGGVDGYTF. CDR3 nucleotides: TGTGCCAGCAGTTTTTTGGGGGGAGTGGATGGCTACACCTTC.

The V and J genes are TRBV25-1 and TRBJ2-1; 7 bases map to TRBD1. The junction had 5 bases not matched to a gene; V was cut back by 6 bases and J by 0 bases. This CDR3 has 15 residues. Germline loops: CDR1 MGHDK, CDR2 SYGVNS. DNA for the CDR3: TGTGCCAGCAGCGAGGGGGCCGTCTCCTACAATGAGCAGTTCTTC. As protein: CASSEGAVSYNEQFF.

The chain joins TRBV27 to TRBJ2-3; a weak D match, TRBD1 (5 bases). This CDR3 region has 13 residues. The germline gives CDR1 MNHEY, CDR2 SMNVEV (reference sequence). V lost 4 bases and J 5 bases, leaving 10 bases between the germline ends. The CDR3 nucleotides are TGTGCCAGCAGTTACCGCCAGGGAGATACGCAGTATTTT. Translating gives CASSYRQGDTQYF.

This clone has a handful of counts. CDR3 DNA sequence: TGTGCCAGCTCACCTGGACACCCAACTAATGAAAAACTGTTTTTT. Its protein is CASSPGHPTNEKLFF. The chain recombines TRBV18 with TRBJ1-4, with D perhaps matching TRBD1 (5 bases). Trimming took 3 bases from V and 0 from J, leaving 8 bases between them. The CDR3 totals 15 residues. The germline gives CDR1 KGHSH, CDR2 LQKENI. Using reference TRBV18 and TRBJ1-4 for the parts outside the CDR3, the full variable domain is NAGVMQNPRHLVRRRGQEARLRCSPMKGHSHVYWYRQLPEEGLKFMVYLQKENIIDESGMPKERFSAEFPKEGPSILRIQQVVRGDSAAYFCASSPGHPTNEKLFFGSGTQLSVL.

This chain joins TRBV19 and TRBJ1-4; possibly TRBD1 for D (5 bases). This CDR3 is 15 amino acids long. Germline CDR1 LNHDA, CDR2 SQIVND (reference sequence). Trimming removed 6 bases at V and 8 bases at J, with 19 bases between. This CDR3 reads CASSPLRPGMEKLFF. Here the CDR3 DNA reads TGTGCCAGTAGCCCCTTGAGGCCAGGGATGGAAAAACTGTTTTTT. The full variable domain, in which reference TRBV19 and TRBJ1-4 provide the parts outside the CDR3, is DGGITQSPKYLFRKEGQNVTLSCEQNLNHDAMYWYRQDPGQGLRLIYYSQIVNDFQKGDIAEGYSVSREKKESFPLTVTSAQKNPTAFYLCASSPLRPGMEKLFFGSGTQLSVL.

V usage is TRBV2 and J usage is TRBJ1-4; maybe TRBD1 (6 bases). Per the germline V gene, CDR1 is SNHLY and CDR2 is FYNNEI. Trimming took off 6 bases at V and 7 bases at J, with 21 bases between the two ends. The CDR3 totals 16 residues. The CDR3 bases are TGTGCCAGCAGGACAAATCCCGGGGGGACAAGTGAAAAACTGTTTTTT. As protein: CASRTNPGGTSEKLFF.

V is TRBV28 and J is TRBJ1-5, with a tentative D call TRBD1 (5 bases). The V end lost 7 bases, the J end lost 0 bases, and 10 bases lay between the germline ends. CDR1 is MDHEN and CDR2 is SYDVKM in the germline V gene. The CDR3 loop spans 14 amino acids. The CDR3: CASTTGYSNQPQHF. The CDR3 coding sequence is TGTGCCAGCACCACAGGCTATAGCAATCAGCCCCAGCATTTT. The complete variable domain, with remaining parts taken from reference TRBV28 and TRBJ1-5, reads DVKVTQSSRYLVKRTGEKVFLECVQDMDHENMFWYRQDPGLGLRLIYFSYDVKMKEKGDIPEGYSVSREKKERFSLILESASTNQTSMYLCASTTGYSNQPQHFGDGTRLSIL.

This chain links TRBV28 with TRBJ2-5, with 11 bases that match TRBD2. V was pared by 1 base and J by 1 base, with 5 bases of the junction left unmatched. Germline V CDR1 and CDR2: MDHEN, SYDVKM. The CDR3 is 17 amino acids. The CDR3 loop is CASSLLGTSGIQETQYF. CDR3 nucleotides: TGTGCCAGCAGTTTATTAGGGACTAGCGGAATCCAAGAGACCCAGTACTTC.

Comment on this clone: At one end the junction does not follow the germline gene, possibly because of a read error. Other DNA sequences in the sample encode the same CDR3. The chain combines TRBV27 with TRBJ1-6, with TRBD1 as a possible D gene (5 bases). CDR1 and CDR2 (germline): MNHEY, SMNVEV (reference sequence). This CDR3 contains 14 residues. The CDR3 DNA reads as TGCGCCAGCAGTTTTGGCCTCAGGGCTACACCCCTCCACTTT. It yields the protein CASSFGLRATPLHF.

V is TRBV30 and J is TRBJ2-1, with D uncertain. The ends were cut back, 5 bases at V and 8 bases at J, with 13 bases in the middle. CDR3 length: 12 amino acids. Germline V gene sequence: CDR1 GTSNPN, CDR2 SVGIG (reference sequence). This CDR3 is CAWSPPSYEQFF. Written as DNA, the CDR3 is TGTGCCTGGTCGCCTCCTAGTTATGAGCAGTTCTTC. The variable domain in full, completed from reference TRBV30 and TRBJ2-1, reads SQTIHQWPATLVQPVGSPLSLECTVEGTSNPNLYWYRQAAGRGLQLLFYSVGIGQISSEVPQNLSASRPQDRQFILSSKKLLLSDSGFYLCAWSPPSYEQFFGPGTRLTVL.

The gene calls are TRBV30 and TRBJ1-2; 7 positions match TRBD1. CDR3 size: 15 residues. From germline, CDR1 is GTSNPN and CDR2 SVGIG (reference sequence). The J segment lost 8 bases and the V segment lost 8 bases, leaving 20 bases of the junction unmatched. Written as DNA, the CDR3 is TGTGCCGGTTTACGTCGACAGGGTAATGGGAACGGCTACACCTTC. Translation gives CAGLRRQGNGNGYTF.